The 5 T cell receptor beta chains listed next were all sequenced from one sample in a study of blood T cell repertoires in COVID-19. Assay: immunoSEQ multiplex PCR; the TCRdb copy retains only in-frame clones and omits some. Here the sample spans about 40,000 clones, roughly 89% being singletons. Sequencing was carried out using peripheral blood. These receptors all come from a man aged 50 to 59 with active COVID-19.

The chain has TRBV7-6 and TRBJ2-2; 10 positions agree with TRBD2. The ends lost 5 bases at V and 1 base at J; junction bases unmatched: 4. This CDR3 spans 16 amino acids. Germline V gene sequence: CDR1 SGHVS, CDR2 FNYEAQ. The CDR3 loop is CASSPTSGVNTGELFF. CDR3 coding DNA: TGTGCCAGCAGCCCAACTAGCGGGGTGAACACCGGGGAGCTGTTTTTT. Together with reference TRBV7-6 and TRBJ2-2, the CDR3 gives the full variable domain: GAGVSQSPRYKVTKRGQDVALRCDPISGHVSLYWYRQALGQGPEFLTYFNYEAQQDKSGLPNDRFSAERPEGSISTLTIQRTEQRDSAMYRCASSPTSGVNTGELFFGEGSRLTVL.

This clone was picked up one time. The rearrangement joins TRBV6-5 to TRBJ1-2; D unclear. CDR3 length: 14 amino acids. Germline V gene data show CDR1 as MNHEY and CDR2 as SVGAGI. Trimming removed 0 bases at V and 2 bases at J, with 7 bases between. The CDR3 DNA sequence: TGTGCCAGCAGTTACTCCGCAGGAAACTATGGCTACACCTTC. Protein: CASSYSAGNYGYTF.

The CDR3 loop is CASSLVGTSLSYEQYF. CDR3 coding DNA: TGTGCCAGCAGCTTAGTAGGGACTAGTTTATCCTACGAGCAGTACTTC. The V call is TRBV11-2, the J call TRBJ2-7; TRBD2 agrees at 8 bases. This CDR3 region has 16 residues. Germline CDR1 reads SGHAT; CDR2 reads FQNNGV. V was clipped by 1 base and J by 1 base; unmatched bases: 6.

V is TRBV7-3 and J is TRBJ2-1; 8 positions agree with TRBD2. This CDR3 spans 15 amino acids. Trimming took 2 bases from V and 3 from J; bases not matched to a gene: 3. Germline assignment: CDR1 SGHTA and CDR2 FQGTGA. The CDR3 nucleotides are TGTGCCAGCAGCTTAGATAGCGGGAACTACAATGAGCAGTTCTTC. It translates to CASSLDSGNYNEQFF.

For this clone: Its ends do not fully match the called genes, so a read error is possible. J is TRBJ2-1 and V is TRBV6-1; unclear D gene. The V gene's germline CDR1 is MNHNS and CDR2 SASEGT. The CDR3 contains 15 residues. The CDR3, as DNA: TGTGCCAGCAGTGAAACGGCTCTCCGCTACAGTGAGCAGTTCTTC. Protein sequence: CASSETALRYSEQFF.